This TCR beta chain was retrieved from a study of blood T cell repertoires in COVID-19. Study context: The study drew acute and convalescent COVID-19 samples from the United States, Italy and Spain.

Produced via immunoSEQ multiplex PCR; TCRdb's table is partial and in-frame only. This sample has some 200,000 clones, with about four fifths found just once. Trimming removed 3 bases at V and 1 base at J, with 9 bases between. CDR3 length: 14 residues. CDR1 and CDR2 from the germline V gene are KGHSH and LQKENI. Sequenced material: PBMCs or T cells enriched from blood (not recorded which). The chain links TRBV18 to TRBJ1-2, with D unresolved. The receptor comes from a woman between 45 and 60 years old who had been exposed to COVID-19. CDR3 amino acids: CASSPLGDNYGYTF. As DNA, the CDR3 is TGTGCCAGCTCACCTCTGGGAGATAACTATGGCTACACCTTC.